This entry concerns a single T cell receptor (beta chain). TCRdb re-called the PCR reads through MiXCR, storing one row per CDR3 protein. The sample yields over 11,000 distinct CDR3 sequences, roughly 44% seen once. Per the germline V gene, CDR1 is MNHNY and CDR2 is SVGAGI (reference sequence). V was trimmed by 6 bases and J by 2 bases, leaving 11 bases between them. The CDR3 loop spans 14 amino acids. These data originate in a study of tumor-infiltrating lymphocytes in oesophageal squamous cell carcinoma. This chain joins TRBV6-6 and TRBJ2-1; possibly TRBD1 for D (6 bases). Sample: blood. The receptor's source is a male donor with esophageal squamous cell carcinoma. The CDR3 DNA reads TGTGCCAGCAGGGTCGGGACAACCTACAATGAGCAGTTCTTC. Residues: CASRVGTTYNEQFF.